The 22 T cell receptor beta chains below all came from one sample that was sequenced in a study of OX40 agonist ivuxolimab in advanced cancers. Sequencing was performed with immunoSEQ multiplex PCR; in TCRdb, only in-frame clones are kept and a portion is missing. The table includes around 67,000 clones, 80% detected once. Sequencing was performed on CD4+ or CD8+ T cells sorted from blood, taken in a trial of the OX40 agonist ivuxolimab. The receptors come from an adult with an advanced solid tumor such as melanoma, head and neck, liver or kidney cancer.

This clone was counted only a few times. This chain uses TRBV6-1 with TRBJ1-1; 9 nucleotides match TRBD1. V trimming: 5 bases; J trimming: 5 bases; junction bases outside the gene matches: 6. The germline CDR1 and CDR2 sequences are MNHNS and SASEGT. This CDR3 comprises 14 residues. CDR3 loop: CASSPTGGSTEAFF. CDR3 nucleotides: TGTGCCAGCAGTCCTACAGGGGGCTCAACTGAAGCTTTCTTT.

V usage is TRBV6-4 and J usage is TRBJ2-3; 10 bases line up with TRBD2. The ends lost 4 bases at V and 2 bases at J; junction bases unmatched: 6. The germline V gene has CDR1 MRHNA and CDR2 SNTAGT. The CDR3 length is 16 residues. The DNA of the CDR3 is TGTGCCAGCAGTGCCAGAGCGGGGGGGCCCACAGATACGCAGTATTTT. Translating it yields CASSARAGGPTDTQYF.

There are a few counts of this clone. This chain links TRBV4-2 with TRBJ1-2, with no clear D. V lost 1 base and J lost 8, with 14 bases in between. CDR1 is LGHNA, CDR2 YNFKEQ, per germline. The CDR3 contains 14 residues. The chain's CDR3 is CASSQVELGMGYTF. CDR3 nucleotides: TGTGCCAGCAGCCAAGTCGAGCTAGGGATGGGCTACACCTTC.

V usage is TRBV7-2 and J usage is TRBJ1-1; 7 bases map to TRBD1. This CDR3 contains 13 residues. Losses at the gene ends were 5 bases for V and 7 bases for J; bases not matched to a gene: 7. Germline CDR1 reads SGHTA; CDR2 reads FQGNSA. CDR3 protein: CASSPGTAVEAFF. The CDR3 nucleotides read TGTGCCAGCAGCCCCGGGACAGCCGTTGAAGCTTTCTTT.

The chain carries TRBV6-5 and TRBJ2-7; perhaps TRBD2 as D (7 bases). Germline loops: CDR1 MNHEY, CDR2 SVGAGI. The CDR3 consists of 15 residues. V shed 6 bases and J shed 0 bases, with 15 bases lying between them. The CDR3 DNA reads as TGTGCCAGCAGCAACTCGGCGGGGGCCTCCTACGAGCAGTACTTC. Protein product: CASSNSAGASYEQYF.

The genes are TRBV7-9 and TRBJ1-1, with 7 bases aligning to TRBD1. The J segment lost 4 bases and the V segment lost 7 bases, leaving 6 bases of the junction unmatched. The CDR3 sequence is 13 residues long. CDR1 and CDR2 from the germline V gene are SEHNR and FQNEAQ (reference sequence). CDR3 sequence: CASNSRGLTEAFF. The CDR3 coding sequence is TGTGCCAGCAACTCGAGGGGGCTCACTGAAGCTTTCTTT.

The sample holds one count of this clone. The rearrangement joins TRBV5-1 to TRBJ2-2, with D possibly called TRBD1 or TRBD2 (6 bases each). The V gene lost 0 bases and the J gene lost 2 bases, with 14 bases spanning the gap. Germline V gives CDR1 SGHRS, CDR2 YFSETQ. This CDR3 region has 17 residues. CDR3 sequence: CASSLAVGGGNTGELFF. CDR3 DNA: TGCGCCAGCAGCTTGGCTGTGGGGGGCGGAAACACCGGGGAGCTGTTTTTT.

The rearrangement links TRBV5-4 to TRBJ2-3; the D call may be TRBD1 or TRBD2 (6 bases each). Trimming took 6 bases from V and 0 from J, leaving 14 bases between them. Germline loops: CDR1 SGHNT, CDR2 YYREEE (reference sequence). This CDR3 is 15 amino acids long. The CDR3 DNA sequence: TGTGCCAGCATCCAGAAGGGGGGAAGCACAGATACGCAGTATTTT. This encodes CASIQKGGSTDTQYF.

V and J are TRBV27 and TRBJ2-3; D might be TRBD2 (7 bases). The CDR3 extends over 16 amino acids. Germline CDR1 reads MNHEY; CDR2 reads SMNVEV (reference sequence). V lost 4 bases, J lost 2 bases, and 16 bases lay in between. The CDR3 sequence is CASSSKGGPDTDTQYF. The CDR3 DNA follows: TGTGCCAGCAGTTCAAAGGGGGGGCCTGACACAGATACGCAGTATTTT.

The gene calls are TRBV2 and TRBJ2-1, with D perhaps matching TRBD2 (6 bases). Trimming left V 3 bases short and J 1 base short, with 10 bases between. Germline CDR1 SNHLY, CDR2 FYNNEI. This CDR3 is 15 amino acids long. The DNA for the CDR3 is TGTGCCAGCAGTGAGGGGGGTTTTTCCTACAATGAGCAGTTCTTC. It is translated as CASSEGGFSYNEQFF.

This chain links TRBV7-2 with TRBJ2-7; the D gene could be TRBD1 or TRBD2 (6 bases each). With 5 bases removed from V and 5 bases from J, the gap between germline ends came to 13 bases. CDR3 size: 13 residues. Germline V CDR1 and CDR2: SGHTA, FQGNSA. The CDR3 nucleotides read TGTGCCAGCAGCCCTGTGGGGGGCAACGAGCAGTACTTC. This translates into CASSPVGGNEQYF.

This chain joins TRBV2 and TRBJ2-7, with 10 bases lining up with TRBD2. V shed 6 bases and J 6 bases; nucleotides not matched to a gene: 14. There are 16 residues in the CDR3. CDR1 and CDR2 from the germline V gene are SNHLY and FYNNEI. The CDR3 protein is CASSRQTGTSATEQYF. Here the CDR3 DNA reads TGTGCCAGCAGCCGACAAACCGGGACTAGCGCGACCGAGCAGTACTTC.

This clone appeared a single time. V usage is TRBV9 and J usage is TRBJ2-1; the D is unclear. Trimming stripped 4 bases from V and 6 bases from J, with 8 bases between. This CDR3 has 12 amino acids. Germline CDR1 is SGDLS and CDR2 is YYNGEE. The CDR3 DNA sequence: TGTGCCAGCAGCCAATCTCTCAATGAGCAGTTCTTC. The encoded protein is CASSQSLNEQFF.

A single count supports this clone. CDR3 sequence (DNA): TGTGCCAGCAGTCAAGGGCGTACCTTCTCTGGAAACACCATATATTTT. This encodes CASSQGRTFSGNTIYF. The rearrangement uses TRBV7-2 and TRBJ1-3, with unresolved D. There are 16 residues in the CDR3. With 6 bases removed from V and 0 bases from J, the gap between germline ends came to 15 bases. The germline V gene encodes CDR1 SGHTA and CDR2 FQGNSA.

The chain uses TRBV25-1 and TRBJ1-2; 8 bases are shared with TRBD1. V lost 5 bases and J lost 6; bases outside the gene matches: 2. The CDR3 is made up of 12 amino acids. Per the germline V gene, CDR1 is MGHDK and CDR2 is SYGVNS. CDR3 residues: CASSLTGDGYTF. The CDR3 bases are TGTGCCAGCAGTTTGACAGGGGATGGCTACACCTTC.

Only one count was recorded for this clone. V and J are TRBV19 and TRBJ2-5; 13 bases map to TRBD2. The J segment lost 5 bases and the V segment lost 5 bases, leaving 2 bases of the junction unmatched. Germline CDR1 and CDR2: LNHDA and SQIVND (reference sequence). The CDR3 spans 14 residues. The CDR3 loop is CASSATSGGETQYF. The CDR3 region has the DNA TGTGCCAGTAGTGCGACTAGCGGGGGGGAGACCCAGTACTTC.

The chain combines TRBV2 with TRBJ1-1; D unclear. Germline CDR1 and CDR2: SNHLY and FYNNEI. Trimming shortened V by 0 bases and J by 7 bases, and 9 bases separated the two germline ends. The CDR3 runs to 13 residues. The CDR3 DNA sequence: TGTGCCAGCAGTGAAGCGCCGGGCCTTGAAGCTTTCTTT. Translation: CASSEAPGLEAFF. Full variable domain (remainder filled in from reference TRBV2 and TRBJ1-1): EPEVTQTPSHQVTQMGQEVILRCVPISNHLYFYWYRQILGQKVEFLVSFYNNEISEKSEIFDDQFSVERPDGSNFTLKIRSTKLEDSAMYFCASSEAPGLEAFFGQGTRLTVV.

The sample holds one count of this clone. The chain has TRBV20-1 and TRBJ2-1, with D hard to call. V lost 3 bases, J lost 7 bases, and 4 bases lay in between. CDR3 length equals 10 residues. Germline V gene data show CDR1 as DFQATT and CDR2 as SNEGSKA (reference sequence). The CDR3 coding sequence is TGCAGTGCTAGGGTGAATGAGCAGTTCTTC. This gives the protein CSARVNEQFF.

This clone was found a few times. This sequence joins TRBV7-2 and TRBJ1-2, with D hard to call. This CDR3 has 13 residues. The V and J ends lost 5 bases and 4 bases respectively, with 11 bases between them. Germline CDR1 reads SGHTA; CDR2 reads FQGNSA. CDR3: CASSLERVYGYTF. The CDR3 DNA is TGTGCCAGCAGCCTAGAGAGGGTCTATGGCTACACCTTC.

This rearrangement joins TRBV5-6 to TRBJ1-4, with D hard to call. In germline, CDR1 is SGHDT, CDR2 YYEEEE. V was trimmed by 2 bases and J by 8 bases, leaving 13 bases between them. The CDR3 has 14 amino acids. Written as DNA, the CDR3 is TGTGCCAGCAGCTTTGGGGTCGGCAAGGAAAAACTGTTTTTT. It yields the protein CASSFGVGKEKLFF.

CDR3 amino acids: CASSEHPPGASTDTQYF. CDR3 nucleotides: TGTGCCAGCAGTGAACATCCCCCGGGGGCTAGCACAGATACGCAGTATTTT. The chain has TRBV6-1 and TRBJ2-3; D may correspond to TRBD1 or TRBD2 (6 bases each). The CDR3 is 17 residues long. The germline V gene has CDR1 MNHNS and CDR2 SASEGT. Trimming shortened V by 2 bases and J by 0 bases, and 15 bases separated the two germline ends.

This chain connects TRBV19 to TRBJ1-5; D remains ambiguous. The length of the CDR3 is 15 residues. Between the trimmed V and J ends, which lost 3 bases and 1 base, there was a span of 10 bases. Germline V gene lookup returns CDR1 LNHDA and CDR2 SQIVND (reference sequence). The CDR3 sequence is CASSIARASNQPQHF. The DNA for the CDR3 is TGTGCCAGTAGTATCGCCCGGGCGAGCAATCAGCCCCAGCATTTT.